This T cell receptor beta chain was sequenced in a study of CD8+CD57+ T cells in acquired aplastic anemia. Across the study: The study obtained an average of 3.2 ug of DNA from sorted CD4+ and CD8+ cells.

All sequencing subjects had displayed CD8+CD57+ cell expansion on flow cytometry. It was genomic DNA that served as the template for profiling TCR beta VDJ and CDR3. TCRdb redid the calling of the reads with MiXCR, one entry per CDR3 protein. This sample carries about 180,000 distinct CDR3 sequences, around 48% of them seen once, and the ten largest clones take about 1.8%. As for this clonotype: Its antigen is unknown. Possible read error: a much larger clone is one base away.

The germline CDR1 and CDR2 sequences are SNHLY and FYNNEI. The CDR3 has 15 amino acids. Study results and caveats: Simpson's diversity of CD8+ cells was not significantly different in patients compared with controls.

The clonotype was recovered from a human donor with aplastic anemia. The sequenced sample was sorted CD4+, CD8+, or CD8+CD57+ T cells (not recorded which) from PBMCs. The V and J genes are TRBV2 and TRBJ1-4; TRBD1 is a possible D gene (6 bases). For the CDR3, the DNA is TGTGCCAGCAGTTACTCGGGACATCCTAATGAAAAACTGTCTTTT. It codes for CASSYSGHPNEKLSF. The whole variable domain, remainder taken from reference TRBV2 and TRBJ1-4, is EPEVTQTPSHQVTQMGQEVILRCVPISNHLYFYWYRQILGQKVEFLVSFYNNEISEKSEIFDDQFSVERPDGSNFTLKIRSTKLEDSAMYFCASSYSGHPNEKLSFGSGTQLSVL.